The rows below give T cell receptor beta chains drawn from one sample of a study of T cell responses to AZD1222 COVID-19 vaccine. Some clones are missing from TCRdb's copy, which holds only in-frame ones; the method was immunoSEQ multiplex PCR. The sample includes about 48,000 clones, about 86% of them seen just once. Sequenced here: peripheral blood, sampled 28 days after the second AZD1222 dose. All receptors derive from an adult who received the AZD1222 COVID-19 vaccine. CDR3s leave out the opening cysteine and the closing phenylalanine or tryptophan. The order of the fields is V gene, J gene, clone size, CDR3 protein. The size entry is marked missing in some rows and otherwise reads once, few, many or a size class.

TRBV7-9	TRBJ2-4	few	ASSWDRITKNIQY
TRBV9	TRBJ2-7	.	ASSVEGLAMEQY
TRBV9	TRBJ2-1	.	ASSVGQGRTSGAYNEQF
TRBV2	TRBJ1-1	.	ASKRQGTEAF
TRBV7-3	TRBJ2-1	.	ASSLGLGDNEQF
TRBV6-5	TRBJ1-1	.	ASRPGQLNTEAF
TRBV9	TRBJ2-2	.	ASSPRSGRNQAGELF
TRBV19	TRBJ1-2	once	ASSTYREANYGYT
TRBV7-2	TRBJ2-7	.	ASSLEKSSYEQY
TRBV29-1	TRBJ2-2	.	SVTGATNTGELF
TRBV11-2	TRBJ1-4	.	ASSLGTSNEKLF
TRBV11-3	TRBJ2-7	few	ASSPRPWSAEQY
TRBV4-3	TRBJ1-4	.	ASSQGTGTNEKLF
TRBV5-1	TRBJ2-7	once	ASSLDPGGPYEQY
TRBV7-2	TRBJ2-1	.	ASSLASVNEQF
TRBV18	TRBJ1-4	.	ASSPAARGEKLF
TRBV28	TRBJ2-3	.	ASSFPSAGPPGDTQY
TRBV28	TRBJ1-2	few	ASSPPSGTGNYGYT
TRBV3-1/TRBV3-2	TRBJ2-7	few	ASSYAGEASYEQY
TRBV4-3	TRBJ2-7	.	ASSHVGAGGRNEQY
TRBV10-2	TRBJ2-7	.	ASRMGGESSYEQY
TRBV11-3	TRBJ2-7	.	ASSLGGVSTYEQY
TRBV5-8	TRBJ2-7	.	ASSFNSSGSSYEQY
TRBV12-3/TRBV12-4	TRBJ1-4	.	ASSLGEKLF
TRBV10-2	TRBJ1-5	.	ASSELDSNQPQH
TRBV9	TRBJ2-1	.	ASSVASGSFNEQF
TRBV6-5	TRBJ1-6	once	ASSSGANSPLH
TRBV7-8	TRBJ2-1	.	ATKDGDYNEQF
TRBV10-3	TRBJ2-3	.	AISEDRPTDTQY
TRBV11-3	TRBJ1-1	.	ASSPSGTGGTNTEAF
TRBV11-2	TRBJ2-7	.	ASSLGATGPYEQY
TRBV16	TRBJ2-4	.	ASSLTGGNIQY
TRBV4-3	TRBJ2-3	.	ASSQERTGVSSTDTQY
TRBV6-5	TRBJ2-7	few	ASSPLPVYEQY
TRBV27	TRBJ2-7	.	ASSRDRASYEQY
TRBV7-3	TRBJ2-7	.	ASSLSLAGDGEQY
TRBV24-1	TRBJ2-3	once	ATSDFPSAGGTDTQY
TRBV12-3/TRBV12-4	TRBJ2-7	.	ASTKAGPYEQY
TRBV7-6	TRBJ1-2	.	ASSLGSQASDRYT
TRBV6-1	TRBJ2-1	.	ASSELGTESYNEQF
TRBV10-1	TRBJ2-3	.	ASSEGQDTDTQY
TRBV5-1	TRBJ2-7	.	ASRLQGAVGSYEQY
TRBV19	TRBJ1-1	.	ASSPGQGSTEAF
TRBV27	TRBJ2-7	once	ASSLYPGLSYEQY
TRBV11-3	TRBJ2-2	.	ASSLAGTGTGELF
TRBV4-1	TRBJ2-1	.	ASSQENLAGGNEQF